Listed below are T cell receptor beta chains from one sample, sequenced in a study of shared clonotypes between healthy human individuals. Some clones are missing from TCRdb's copy, which holds only in-frame ones; the method was immunoSEQ multiplex PCR. The data show 650,000 to 800,000 clones, about 90% seen once. Sequenced sample: naive CD8+ T cells sorted from blood. These receptors came from a man in his thirties or forties in good health. The conserved cysteine and the conserved F or W are not part of the CDR3 here. A D gene is named only where the DNA matches it firmly.

d_call	v_call	j_call	cdr3_aa
TRBD1	TRBV7-9	TRBJ2-7	ASSSGNSGTGGTYEQY
TRBD2	TRBV2	TRBJ2-2	ASSESLAGVTGELF
.	TRBV4-1	TRBJ2-1	ASSQEPGDEQF
TRBD1	TRBV11-2	TRBJ1-2	ASSSTTGGSYGYT
.	TRBV9	TRBJ2-1	ASSVGHRQAGNEQF
TRBD2	TRBV5-6	TRBJ2-5	ASSLGAGGTQY
.	TRBV28	TRBJ1-2	ASSSVTNYGYT
.	TRBV28	TRBJ1-5	ASSLWGGESTNQPQH
.	TRBV27	TRBJ2-7	ASSVTRKSYEQY
TRBD1	TRBV7-9	TRBJ1-2	ASSPQGANYGYT
TRBD1	TRBV6-7	TRBJ2-7	ASSYSFGTGPGY
TRBD1	TRBV6-1	TRBJ1-1	ASSGNRGGERPEAF
.	TRBV14	TRBJ2-6	ASSQVGMRPSSGANVLT
.	TRBV7-6	TRBJ2-5	ASSPPMGETQY
.	TRBV29-1	TRBJ2-1	SVVLGGNEQF
.	TRBV7-9	TRBJ2-3	ASSFPLGSGVKTDTQY
TRBD1	TRBV7-2	TRBJ2-7	ASSRDRALIYEQY
TRBD2	TRBV5-4	TRBJ2-1	ASSVTSDPQF
TRBD1	TRBV29-1	TRBJ2-5	SLNGQGEVAETQY
TRBD2	TRBV7-9	TRBJ2-1	ASSGPGAGERHPEQF
.	TRBV27	TRBJ1-5	ASWDKLSNQPQH
.	TRBV27	TRBJ2-5	ASVGTDQETQY
.	TRBV7-2	TRBJ1-2	ASSLGSGNYGYT
TRBD2	TRBV11-2	TRBJ2-7	ASSLSWRLAGAYEQY
TRBD1	TRBV28	TRBJ1-1	ASSSATGGINTEAF
.	TRBV7-6	TRBJ2-5	ASSPPSGQETQY
TRBD2	TRBV7-9	TRBJ2-6	ASSQTSGRTAGANVLT
.	TRBV6-6	TRBJ2-7	ASSPFRDSSYEQY
.	TRBV30	TRBJ2-7	AWDPGINSYEQY
TRBD2	TRBV25-1	TRBJ2-1	ASSNQGLAGGLYNEQF
.	TRBV30	TRBJ2-3	AWSATVASDTQY
.	TRBV13	TRBJ2-7	ASSFSQERYEQY
.	TRBV14	TRBJ1-2	ASSQVGWGMEEYGYT
TRBD2	TRBV9	TRBJ2-5	ASSVAASGSERETQY
.	TRBV29-1	TRBJ2-1	SVAGGRTYNEQF
TRBD2	TRBV6-1	TRBJ2-1	AISSGGIYNEQF
.	TRBV6-1	TRBJ1-1	ASSESGGGTEAF
.	TRBV4-3	TRBJ2-1	ASSQQHEGGNEQF
.	TRBV28	TRBJ1-3	ASSFTGLGNTIY
TRBD1	TRBV4-1	TRBJ2-7	ASSQVTGATYEQY
TRBD2	TRBV27	TRBJ2-3	ASSRLAGGADTQY
TRBD2	TRBV12-5	TRBJ2-1	ASGLQGREGNEQF
TRBD2	TRBV9	TRBJ2-3	ASSVAGTSGRWGTDTQY
.	TRBV27	TRBJ2-7	ASSVTATPSYEQY
.	TRBV15	TRBJ1-5	ATSRDRNSNQPQH
.	TRBV5-5	TRBJ1-4	ASTLSFTPLNEKLF
TRBD2	TRBV5-5	TRBJ2-1	ASSLGHVSGEGNEQF
.	TRBV27	TRBJ2-1	ASSLPRSKSYNEQF
.	TRBV27	TRBJ2-1	ASSLLNGLKYNEQF
TRBD2	TRBV30	TRBJ2-3	AWSSSGGRGSTDTQY
TRBD2	TRBV2	TRBJ2-3	ASSGTSGAGTDTQY
.	TRBV19	TRBJ2-7	ASSMRHPPYEQY
.	TRBV7-6	TRBJ2-1	ASSLFPSVGTNEQF
.	TRBV4-3	TRBJ2-3	ASSQDLQTYGADTQY
TRBD1	TRBV28	TRBJ2-3	ASSTGQGTTDTQY